The clone carrying this TCR beta chain was detected only a few times. In the original analysis: Estimates of nucleated cell counts were drawn from the amplification of reference gene primers. TCRdb's copy holds only in-frame clones and misses some; the assay was immunoSEQ multiplex PCR. That table furnishes V, J and clone size, whereas the DNA furnished D and trimming. This sample has roughly 180,000 clones, with around 85% found just once. This CDR3 comprises 13 residues. Looked up from germline, CDR1 is LGHDT and CDR2 is YNNKEL (reference sequence). V was cut by 0 bases and J by 12 bases, with 12 bases left in between. The sample originates from a study of blood T cell repertoires in COVID-19. Study summary: Collection of acute and convalescent COVID-19 samples took place in the United States, Italy and Spain.

J is TRBJ2-1 and V is TRBV3-1 (or the pseudogene TRBV3-2); perhaps TRBD2 as D (6 bases). Material: peripheral blood. This receptor was obtained from an elderly man with COVID-19, enrolled during active disease. In DNA form, the CDR3 reads TGTGCCAGCAGCCAAGATCTCGGGGGTCGGCAGTTCTTC. Its translation is CASSQDLGGRQFF.